A selection of T cell receptor beta chains follows, all from one sample in a study of blood T cell repertoires in COVID-19. The assay was immunoSEQ multiplex PCR, and TCRdb's table has in-frame clones only and misses some. Of roughly 76,000 clones listed, roughly 74% are singletons. Sample: peripheral blood. Every receptor here comes from a human donor in a cohort sampled during active COVID-19. The CDR3 runs from the conserved cysteine through the conserved F or W. A D gene is named only where the DNA matches it firmly. Not every row has a clone size; where given, it reads once, few, many or a size class.

j_call	d_call	clone_size	v_call	cdr3_aa	cdr3_nt
TRBJ1-3	NA	NA	TRBV5-1	CASSLGSANSGNTIYF	TGCGCCAGCAGCTTGGGTTCCGCGAACTCTGGAAACACCATATATTTT
TRBJ1-1	NA	NA	TRBV6-5	CASSSYRVMNTEAFF	TGTGCCAGCAGTTCCTACAGGGTTATGAACACTGAAGCTTTCTTT
TRBJ2-7	TRBD1	NA	TRBV18	CASSPSSDRDYEQYF	TGTGCCAGCTCACCATCTAGTGACAGGGACTACGAGCAGTACTTC
TRBJ2-6	TRBD1	NA	TRBV5-5	CASSKDPSTGSSGANVLTF	TGTGCCAGCAGCAAAGACCCTTCGACAGGGTCTTCTGGGGCCAACGTCCTGACTTTC
TRBJ2-7	TRBD2	once	TRBV7-2	CASSPGLAYYEQYF	TGTGCCAGCAGCCCGGGACTAGCGTACTACGAGCAGTACTTC
TRBJ2-7	TRBD1	few	TRBV19	CASSKDRAPSYEQYF	TGTGCCAGTAGTAAAGACAGGGCTCCGTCCTACGAGCAGTACTTC
TRBJ2-7	TRBD2	NA	TRBV3-1/TRBV3-2	CASSQVSGRTSGVYEQYF	TGTGCCAGCAGCCAAGTTTCCGGTCGGACTAGCGGGGTCTACGAGCAGTACTTC
TRBJ2-7	TRBD2	NA	TRBV9	CASSARTSANEQYF	TGTGCCAGCAGCGCCCGGACTAGCGCAAACGAGCAGTACTTC
TRBJ2-5	NA	NA	TRBV7-2	CASSLGGGVRETQYF	TGTGCCAGCAGCTTAGGAGGAGGGGTAAGGGAGACCCAGTACTTC
TRBJ2-3	NA	NA	TRBV7-2	CASSPRGAPVRRYF	TGTGCCAGCAGCCCCCGGGGGGCGCCCGTCCGTAGGTATTTT
TRBJ1-5	NA	NA	TRBV21-1	CASSKVQVPQPQHF	TGTGCCAGCAGCAAAGTACAGGTCCCTCAGCCCCAGCATTTT
TRBJ2-6	NA	NA	TRBV6-5	CASSSRGAGANVLTF	TGTGCCAGCAGTTCCAGGGGTGCTGGGGCCAACGTCCTGACTTTC
TRBJ1-1	NA	few	TRBV21-1	CASSKVRTTQNTEAFF	TGTGCCAGCAGCAAAGTCAGGACTACCCAGAACACTGAAGCTTTCTTT
TRBJ2-7	TRBD1	NA	TRBV9	CASGPGGSYEQYF	TGTGCCAGCGGCCCAGGGGGCTCCTACGAGCAGTACTTC
TRBJ2-7	TRBD2	NA	TRBV19	CASRGTSGRGDEQYF	TGTGCCAGTAGAGGAACTAGCGGGAGAGGCGACGAGCAGTACTTC
TRBJ2-5	TRBD1	NA	TRBV28	CASSFGQGVKETQYF	TGTGCCAGCAGTTTCGGTCAGGGGGTGAAAGAGACCCAGTACTTC
TRBJ2-5	TRBD2	NA	TRBV2	CASSDVAGGTQYF	TGTGCCAGCAGTGATGTAGCGGGTGGGACCCAGTACTTC
TRBJ1-5	TRBD1	many	TRBV5-5	CASSAGQASNQPQHF	TGTGCCAGCAGCGCGGGACAGGCAAGCAATCAGCCCCAGCATTTT
TRBJ2-2	TRBD2	few	TRBV10-1	CASSDGGAQRELFF	TGCGCCAGCAGTGACGGGGGGGCGCAAAGGGAGCTGTTTTTT
TRBJ2-7	TRBD2	few	TRBV5-1	CASSRMGLAGGPYEQYF	TGCGCCAGCAGCAGGATGGGACTAGCGGGAGGGCCGTACGAGCAGTACTTC
TRBJ2-2	NA	NA	TRBV10-3	CAIMGRADGELFF	TGTGCCATCATGGGCAGGGCGGACGGGGAGCTGTTTTTT
TRBJ1-5	NA	few	TRBV2	CASRHSNQPQHF	TGTGCCAGCAGACATAGCAATCAGCCCCAGCATTTT
TRBJ1-1	NA	NA	TRBV19	CASSPDRSRYTEAFF	TGTGCCAGTTCCCCCGACAGGTCGAGATACACTGAAGCTTTCTTT
TRBJ1-4	TRBD1	NA	TRBV18	CASSFTGGSAEKLFF	TGTGCCAGCTCATTTACAGGGGGTTCCGCCGAAAAACTGTTTTTT
TRBJ2-2	TRBD2	once	TRBV5-3	CARSSEREKDGELFF	TGTGCCAGAAGCTCCGAGCGGGAGAAGGACGGGGAGCTGTTTTTT
TRBJ2-1	TRBD1	NA	TRBV27	CASSLETGQSQFF	TGTGCCAGCAGTCTCGAGACAGGGCAATCGCAGTTCTTC
TRBJ2-6	TRBD2	few	TRBV4-3	CASSHSLPWGSGLISGANVLTF	TGCGCCAGCAGCCACAGCCTACCGTGGGGTAGCGGGCTTATCTCTGGGGCCAACGTCCTGACTTTC
TRBJ2-1	NA	NA	TRBV21-1	CASRLGTSGYNEQFF	TGTGCCAGCAGGCTCGGGACTAGCGGTTACAATGAGCAGTTCTTC
TRBJ2-7	TRBD2	NA	TRBV6-4	CASRAGTSGRNEQYF	TGTGCCAGCAGGGCCGGGACTAGCGGGAGAAACGAGCAGTACTTC
TRBJ2-7	TRBD2	few	TRBV7-2	CASSATSGNTYEQYF	TGTGCCAGCAGCGCCACTAGCGGAAACACCTACGAGCAGTACTTC
TRBJ1-1	TRBD1	NA	TRBV5-1	CASSLGRQGGTEAFF	TGCGCCAGCAGCTTGGGACGACAGGGAGGAACTGAAGCTTTCTTT
TRBJ1-2	TRBD1	NA	TRBV3-1/TRBV3-2	CASSPRDSFNYGYTF	TGTGCCAGCAGCCCCCGGGACAGCTTTAACTATGGCTACACCTTC
TRBJ2-1	TRBD2	NA	TRBV18	CASSPREGYNEQFF	TGTGCCAGCTCACCTAGGGAGGGCTACAATGAGCAGTTCTTC
TRBJ1-1	TRBD1	NA	TRBV6-6	CASSPPGQGGSTEAFF	TGTGCCAGCAGCCCCCCGGGACAGGGGGGTAGCACTGAAGCTTTCTTT
TRBJ2-4	NA	NA	TRBV15	CATSRNPQGIQYF	TGTGCCACCAGCAGGAACCCTCAGGGCATTCAGTACTTC
TRBJ2-5	NA	few	TRBV6-1	CASSDWAGFEETQYF	TGTGCCAGCAGTGATTGGGCGGGATTCGAAGAGACCCAGTACTTC